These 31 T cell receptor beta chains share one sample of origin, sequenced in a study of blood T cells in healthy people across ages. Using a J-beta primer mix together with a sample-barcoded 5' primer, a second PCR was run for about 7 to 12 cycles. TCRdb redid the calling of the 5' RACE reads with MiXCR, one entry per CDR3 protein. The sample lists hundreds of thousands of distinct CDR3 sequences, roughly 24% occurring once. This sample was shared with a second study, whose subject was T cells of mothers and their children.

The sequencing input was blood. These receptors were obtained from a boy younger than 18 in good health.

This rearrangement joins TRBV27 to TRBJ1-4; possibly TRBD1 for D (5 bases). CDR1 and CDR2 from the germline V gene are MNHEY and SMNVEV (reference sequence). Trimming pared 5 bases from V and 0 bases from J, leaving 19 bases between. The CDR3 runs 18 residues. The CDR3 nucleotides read TGTGCCAGCAGTCGCTCCGGGACCCGAGGGCCAACTAATGAAAAACTGTTTTTT. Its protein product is CASSRSGTRGPTNEKLFF.

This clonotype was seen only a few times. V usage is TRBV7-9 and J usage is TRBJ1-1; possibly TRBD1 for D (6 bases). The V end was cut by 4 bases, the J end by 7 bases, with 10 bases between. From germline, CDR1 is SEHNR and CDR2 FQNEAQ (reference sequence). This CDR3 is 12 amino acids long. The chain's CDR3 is CASSSQGLEAFF. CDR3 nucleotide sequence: TGTGCCAGCAGCTCCCAGGGGCTTGAAGCTTTCTTT. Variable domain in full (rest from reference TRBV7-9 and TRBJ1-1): DTGVSQNPRHKITKRGQNVTFRCDPISEHNRLYWYRQTLGQGPEFLTYFQNEAQLEKSRLLSDRFSAERPKGSFSTLEIQRTEQGDSAMYLCASSSQGLEAFFGQGTRLTVV.

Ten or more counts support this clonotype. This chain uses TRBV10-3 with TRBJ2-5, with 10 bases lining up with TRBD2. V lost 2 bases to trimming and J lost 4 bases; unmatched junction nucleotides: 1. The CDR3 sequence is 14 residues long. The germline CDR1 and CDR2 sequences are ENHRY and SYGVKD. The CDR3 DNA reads TGTGCCATCAGTGAGGGGACTAGCGCAGAGACCCAGTACTTC. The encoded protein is CAISEGTSAETQYF.

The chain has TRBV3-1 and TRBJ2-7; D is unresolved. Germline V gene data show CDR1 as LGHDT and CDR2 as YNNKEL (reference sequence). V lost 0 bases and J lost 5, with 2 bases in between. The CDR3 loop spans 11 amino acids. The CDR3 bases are TGTGCCAGCAGCCAAGACAACGAGCAGTACTTC. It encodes CASSQDNEQYF.

As DNA, the CDR3 is TGTGCCACCAGCAGCGAATCCAGACAGTCAGAAGCTTTCTTT. This codes for CATSSESRQSEAFF. This chain uses TRBV15 with TRBJ1-1; D may be TRBD1 (5 bases). The CDR3 has 14 amino acids. V lost 3 bases and J lost 8, with 16 bases in between. Per germline, CDR1 LNHNV and CDR2 YYDKDF (reference sequence).

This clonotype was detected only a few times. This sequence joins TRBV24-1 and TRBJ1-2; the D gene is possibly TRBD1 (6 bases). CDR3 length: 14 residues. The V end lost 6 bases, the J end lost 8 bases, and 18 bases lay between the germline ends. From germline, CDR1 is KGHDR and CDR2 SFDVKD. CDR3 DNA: TGTGCCACCAGTACCCCGGAACAGGGAGGAGGCTACACCTTC. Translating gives CATSTPEQGGGYTF.

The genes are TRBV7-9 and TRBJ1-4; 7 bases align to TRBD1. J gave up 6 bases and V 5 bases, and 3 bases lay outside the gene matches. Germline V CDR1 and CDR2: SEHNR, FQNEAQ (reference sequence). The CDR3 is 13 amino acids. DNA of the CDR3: TGTGCCAGCAGCGACGGGACAGATGAAAAACTGTTTTTT. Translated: CASSDGTDEKLFF.

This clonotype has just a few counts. CDR3: CASSGASGLGDQYF. CDR3 DNA: TGTGCCAGCAGTGGGGCTAGCGGCCTCGGGGACCAGTACTTC. The J gene is TRBJ2-5, the V gene TRBV27; 7 bases match TRBD2. The germline V gene has CDR1 MNHEY and CDR2 SMNVEV (reference sequence). V was pared by 5 bases and J by 10 bases, with 13 bases of the junction left unmatched. The length of the CDR3 is 14 residues.

CDR3 nucleotide sequence: TGTGCCAGCAGCTCCACAGTAACTAGCACTGAAGCTTTCTTT. This translates into CASSSTVTSTEAFF. This rearrangement joins TRBV7-9 to TRBJ1-1; no firm D call. Germline V gives CDR1 SEHNR, CDR2 FQNEAQ (reference sequence). This CDR3 has 14 residues. The V end lost 4 bases, the J end lost 4 bases, and 13 bases lay between the germline ends.

CDR3 nucleotides: TGCAGTGCTAGCTTACGGGGCAGAGAGACCCAGTACTTC. This codes for CSASLRGRETQYF. V usage is TRBV20-1 and J usage is TRBJ2-5; D assignment may be TRBD1 or TRBD2 (5 bases each). The germline V gene has CDR1 DFQATT and CDR2 SNEGSKA (reference sequence). Trimming took off 3 bases at V and 4 bases at J, with 12 bases between the two ends. This CDR3 comprises 13 residues.

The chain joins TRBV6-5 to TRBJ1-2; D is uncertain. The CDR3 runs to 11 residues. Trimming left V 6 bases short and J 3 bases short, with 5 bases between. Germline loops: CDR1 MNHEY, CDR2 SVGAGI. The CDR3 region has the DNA TGTGCCAGCAGGACGGACTATGGCTACACCTTC. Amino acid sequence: CASRTDYGYTF.

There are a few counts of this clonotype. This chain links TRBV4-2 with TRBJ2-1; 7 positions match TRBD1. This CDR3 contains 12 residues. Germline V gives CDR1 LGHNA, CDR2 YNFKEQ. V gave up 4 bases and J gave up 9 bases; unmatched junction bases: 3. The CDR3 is CASSPTGVEQFF. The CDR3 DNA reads TGTGCCAGCAGCCCTACAGGGGTTGAGCAGTTCTTC.

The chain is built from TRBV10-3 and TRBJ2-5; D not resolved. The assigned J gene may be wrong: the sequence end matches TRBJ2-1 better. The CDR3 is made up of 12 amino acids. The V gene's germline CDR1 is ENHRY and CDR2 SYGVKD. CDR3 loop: CAISGARDEQFF. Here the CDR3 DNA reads TGTGCCATCAGTGGTGCGCGCGATGAGCAGTTCTTC.

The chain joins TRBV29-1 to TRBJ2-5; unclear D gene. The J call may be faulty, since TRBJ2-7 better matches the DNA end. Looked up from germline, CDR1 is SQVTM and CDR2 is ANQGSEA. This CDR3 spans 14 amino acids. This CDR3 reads CSVEDRRYSYEQYF. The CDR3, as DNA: TGCAGCGTTGAAGACAGGCGTTACTCCTACGAGCAGTACTTC.

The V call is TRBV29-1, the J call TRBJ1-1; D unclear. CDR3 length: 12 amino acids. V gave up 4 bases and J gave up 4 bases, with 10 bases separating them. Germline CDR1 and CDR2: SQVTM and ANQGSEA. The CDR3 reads CSVGSGVTEAFF. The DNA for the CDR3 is TGCAGCGTTGGGTCCGGCGTCACTGAAGCTTTCTTT.

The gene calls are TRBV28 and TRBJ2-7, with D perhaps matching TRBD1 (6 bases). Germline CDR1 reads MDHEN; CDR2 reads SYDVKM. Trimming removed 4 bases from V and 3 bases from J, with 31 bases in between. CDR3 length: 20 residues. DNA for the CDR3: TGTGCCAGCAGTTCCACTTCTTTTCAGGGGACCTACTTAACCCTCTACGAGCAGTACTTC. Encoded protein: CASSSTSFQGTYLTLYEQYF.

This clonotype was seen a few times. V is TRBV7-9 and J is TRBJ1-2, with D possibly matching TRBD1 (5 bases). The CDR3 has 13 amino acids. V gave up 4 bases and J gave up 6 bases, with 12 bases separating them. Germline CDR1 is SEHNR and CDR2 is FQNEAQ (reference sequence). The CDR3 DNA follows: TGTGCCAGCAGCTCACCCGGGGGGGATGGCTACACCTTC. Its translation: CASSSPGGDGYTF.

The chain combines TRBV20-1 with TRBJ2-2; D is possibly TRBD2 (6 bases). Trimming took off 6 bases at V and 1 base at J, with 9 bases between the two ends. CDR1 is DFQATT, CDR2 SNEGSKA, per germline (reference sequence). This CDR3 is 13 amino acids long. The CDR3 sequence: CSARRENTGELFF. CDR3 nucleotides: TGCAGTGCCCGGCGGGAGAACACCGGGGAGCTGTTTTTT.

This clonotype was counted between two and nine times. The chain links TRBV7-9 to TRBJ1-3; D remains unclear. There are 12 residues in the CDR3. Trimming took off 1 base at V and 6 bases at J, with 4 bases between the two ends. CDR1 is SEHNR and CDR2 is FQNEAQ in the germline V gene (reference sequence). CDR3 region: CASSLGVNTIYF. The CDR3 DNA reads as TGTGCCAGCAGCTTAGGGGTAAACACCATATATTTT. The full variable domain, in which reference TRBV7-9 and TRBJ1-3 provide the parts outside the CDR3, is DTGVSQNPRHKITKRGQNVTFRCDPISEHNRLYWYRQTLGQGPEFLTYFQNEAQLEKSRLLSDRFSAERPKGSFSTLEIQRTEQGDSAMYLCASSLGVNTIYFGEGSWLTVV.

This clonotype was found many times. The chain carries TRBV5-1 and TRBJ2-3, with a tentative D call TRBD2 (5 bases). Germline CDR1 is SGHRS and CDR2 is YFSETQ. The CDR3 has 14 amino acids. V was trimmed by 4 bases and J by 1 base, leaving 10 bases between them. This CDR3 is CASSLQLGTDTQYF. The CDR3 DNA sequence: TGCGCCAGCAGCCTACAACTAGGCACAGATACGCAGTATTTT.

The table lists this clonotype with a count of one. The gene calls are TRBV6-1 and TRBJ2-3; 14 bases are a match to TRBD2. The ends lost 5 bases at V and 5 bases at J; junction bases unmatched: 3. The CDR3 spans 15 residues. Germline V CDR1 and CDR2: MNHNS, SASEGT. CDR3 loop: CASSPGTSGGDTQYF. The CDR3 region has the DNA TGTGCCAGCAGTCCCGGGACTAGCGGGGGAGATACGCAGTATTTT.

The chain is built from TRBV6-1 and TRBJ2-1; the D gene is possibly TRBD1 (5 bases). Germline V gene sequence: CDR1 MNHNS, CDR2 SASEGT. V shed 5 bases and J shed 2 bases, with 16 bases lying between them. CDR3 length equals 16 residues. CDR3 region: CASSRNPRDPYNEQFF. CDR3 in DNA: TGTGCCAGCAGTCGAAACCCCAGGGATCCCTACAATGAGCAGTTCTTC.

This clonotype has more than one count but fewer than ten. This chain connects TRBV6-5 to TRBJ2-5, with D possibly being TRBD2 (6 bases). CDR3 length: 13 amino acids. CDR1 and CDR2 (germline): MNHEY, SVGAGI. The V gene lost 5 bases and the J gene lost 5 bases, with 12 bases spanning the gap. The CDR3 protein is CASSMGRGETQYF. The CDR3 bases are TGTGCCAGCAGTATGGGCCGGGGGGAGACCCAGTACTTC.

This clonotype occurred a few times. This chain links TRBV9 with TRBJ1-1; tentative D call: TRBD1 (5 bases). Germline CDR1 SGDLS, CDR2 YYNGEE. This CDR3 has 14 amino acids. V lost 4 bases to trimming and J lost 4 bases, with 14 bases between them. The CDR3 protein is CASSTRVVGTEAFF. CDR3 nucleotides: TGTGCCAGCAGCACCAGGGTTGTGGGCACTGAAGCTTTCTTT.

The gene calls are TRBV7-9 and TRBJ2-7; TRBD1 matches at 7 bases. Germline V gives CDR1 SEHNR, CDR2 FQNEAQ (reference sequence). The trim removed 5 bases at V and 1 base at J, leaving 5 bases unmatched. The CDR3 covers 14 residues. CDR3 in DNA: TGTGCCAGCAGCGCGGACAGGAGGTCCTACGAGCAGTACTTC. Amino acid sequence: CASSADRRSYEQYF.

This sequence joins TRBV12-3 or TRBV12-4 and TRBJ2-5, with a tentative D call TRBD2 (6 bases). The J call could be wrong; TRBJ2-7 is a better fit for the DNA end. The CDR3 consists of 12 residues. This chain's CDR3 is CASNPRGYEQYF. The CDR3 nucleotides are TGTGCCAGCAATCCACGGGGGTACGAGCAGTACTTC.

The CDR3 nucleotides are TGTGCCAGCAGTACCAGGGCCTACGAGCAGTACTTC. This sequence encodes CASSTRAYEQYF. The rearrangement uses TRBV6-5 and TRBJ2-7, with D possibly matching TRBD1 (5 bases). The CDR3 sequence is 12 residues long. From germline, CDR1 is MNHEY and CDR2 SVGAGI. The ends were cut back, 5 bases at V and 2 bases at J, with 7 bases in the middle.

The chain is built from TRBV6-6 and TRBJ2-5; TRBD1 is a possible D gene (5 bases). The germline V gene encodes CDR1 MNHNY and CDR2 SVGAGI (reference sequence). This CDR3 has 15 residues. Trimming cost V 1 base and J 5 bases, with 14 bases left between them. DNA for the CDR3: TGTGCCAGCAGTTACTGGGGCAGGAAGACGGAGACCCAGTACTTC. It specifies CASSYWGRKTETQYF.

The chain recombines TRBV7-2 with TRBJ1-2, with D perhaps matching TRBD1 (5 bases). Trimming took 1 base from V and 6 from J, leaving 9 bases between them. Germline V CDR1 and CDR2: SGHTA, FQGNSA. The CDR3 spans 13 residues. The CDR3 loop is CASSLVSGNGYTF. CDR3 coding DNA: TGTGCCAGCAGCTTAGTTTCAGGGAATGGCTACACCTTC.

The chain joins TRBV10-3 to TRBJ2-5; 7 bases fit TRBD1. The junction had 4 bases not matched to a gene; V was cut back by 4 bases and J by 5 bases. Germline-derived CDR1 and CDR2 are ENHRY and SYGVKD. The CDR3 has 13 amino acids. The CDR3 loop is CAISGGQRETQYF. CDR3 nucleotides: TGTGCCATCAGTGGGGGACAGCGGGAGACCCAGTACTTC.

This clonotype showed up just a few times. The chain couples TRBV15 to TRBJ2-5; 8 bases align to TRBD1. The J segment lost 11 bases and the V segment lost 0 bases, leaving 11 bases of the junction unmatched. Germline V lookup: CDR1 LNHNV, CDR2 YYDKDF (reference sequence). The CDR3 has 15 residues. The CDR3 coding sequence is TGTGCCACCAGCAGAGATCAGGGGCAGGGGGCGGAGCAGTACTTC. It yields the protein CATSRDQGQGAEQYF.